Here is one T cell receptor (beta chain) with its context. Original handling: Nucleated cell counts were estimated from reference gene primer amplification. TCRdb keeps only in-frame clones here, not all; method: immunoSEQ multiplex PCR. V and J calls and clone size are given by that table; D and trimming were obtained from the DNA. The sample carries 90,000 or so clones, roughly 82% recorded once. This entry belongs to a study of blood T cell repertoires in COVID-19. Study overall: The United States, Italy and Spain were the sources of the acute and convalescent COVID-19 samples. In each case, the material was cDNA or gDNA derived from T cells, B-cell-depleted T cells, or PBMCs.

The CDR3 has 14 amino acids. Deletions cut 4 bases from V and 0 bases from J, with 7 bases between. Germline CDR1 SGHTA, CDR2 FQGNSA. The V gene is TRBV7-2, the J gene TRBJ1-3; D is undetermined. Sequencing was carried out using peripheral blood. The clonotype comes from a man in his fifties or sixties with active COVID-19. The CDR3 DNA reads TGTGCCAGCAGCTCCGTGAGCTCTGGAAACACCATATATTTT. It is translated as CASSSVSSGNTIYF.